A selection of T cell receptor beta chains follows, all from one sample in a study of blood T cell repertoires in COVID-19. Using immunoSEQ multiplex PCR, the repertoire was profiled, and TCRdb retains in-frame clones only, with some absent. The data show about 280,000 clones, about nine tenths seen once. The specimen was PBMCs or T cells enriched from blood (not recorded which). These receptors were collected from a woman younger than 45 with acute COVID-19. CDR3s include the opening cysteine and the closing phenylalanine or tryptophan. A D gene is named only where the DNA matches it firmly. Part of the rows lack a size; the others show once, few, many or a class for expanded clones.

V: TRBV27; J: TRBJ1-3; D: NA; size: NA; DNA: TGTGCCAGCAGGGGAGCCGGGGGAAACACCATATATTTT; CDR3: CASRGAGGNTIYF
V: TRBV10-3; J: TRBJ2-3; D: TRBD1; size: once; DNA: TGTGCCATCAGCCAGGGGGCGCAGAGCACAGATACGCAGTATTTT; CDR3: CAISQGAQSTDTQYF
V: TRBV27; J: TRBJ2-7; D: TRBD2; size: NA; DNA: TGTGCCAGCAGTCCGGTAGCGGGAGTATTCCACGAGCAGTACTTC; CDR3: CASSPVAGVFHEQYF
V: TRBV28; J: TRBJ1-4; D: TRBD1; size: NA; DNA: TGTGCCAGCAGTAATACAGGGGTTGAAAAACTGTTTTTT; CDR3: CASSNTGVEKLFF
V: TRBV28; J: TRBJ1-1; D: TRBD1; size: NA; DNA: TGTGCCAGCAGGGAGCCGGCGGACAGGGGGAACACTGAAGCTTTCTTT; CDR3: CASREPADRGNTEAFF
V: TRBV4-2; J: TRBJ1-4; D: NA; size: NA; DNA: TGTGCCAGCAGCCAAGTCTTTCGAGATGAAAAACTGTTTTTT; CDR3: CASSQVFRDEKLFF
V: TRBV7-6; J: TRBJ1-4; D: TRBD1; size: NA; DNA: TGTGCCAGCAGCCGGGACAGCTTCACTAATGAAAAACTGTTTTTT; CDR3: CASSRDSFTNEKLFF
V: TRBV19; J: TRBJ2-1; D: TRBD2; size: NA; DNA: TGTGCCAGTTACTCCGGGACTAGCGGGGCCAATGAGCAGTTCTTC; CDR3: CASYSGTSGANEQFF
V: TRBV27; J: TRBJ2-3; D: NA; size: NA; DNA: TGTGCCAGCAGTTTTTCCGGGAGCGGGGATACGCAGTATTTT; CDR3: CASSFSGSGDTQYF
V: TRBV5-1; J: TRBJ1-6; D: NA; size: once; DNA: TGCGCCAGCAGCACGAGCCCGACAGCAGCTAGTTCACCCCTCCACTTT; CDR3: CASSTSPTAASSPLHF
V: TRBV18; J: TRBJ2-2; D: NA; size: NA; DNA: TGTGCCAGCTCACTACCCGACATTTTCCCCGGGGAGCTGTTTTTT; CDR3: CASSLPDIFPGELFF
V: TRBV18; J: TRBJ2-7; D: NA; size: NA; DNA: TGTGCCAGCTCACCGTCGAGCCTTGCCTACGAGCAGTACTTC; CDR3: CASSPSSLAYEQYF
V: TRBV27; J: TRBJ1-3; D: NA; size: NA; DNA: TGTGCCAGCAGTCCTCATGCTAGTCCCCCTGGAAACACCATATATTTT; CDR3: CASSPHASPPGNTIYF
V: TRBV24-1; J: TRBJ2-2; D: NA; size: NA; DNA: TGTGCCACCAGTCTCCCGGGAGATAACACCGGGGAGCTGTTTTTT; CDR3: CATSLPGDNTGELFF
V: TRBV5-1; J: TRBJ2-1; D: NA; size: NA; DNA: TGCGCCAGCGCCCATGGAGATCTACAGGGTCTTGGGGCCCGTTCTTACAATGAGCAGTTCTTC; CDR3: CASAHGDLQGLGARSYNEQFF